This TCR beta chain stems from a study of CD8+ T cells in alopecia areata. Findings and caveats of the study: Affected lesional scalp, above all in alopecia totalis/universalis, was more clonal than normal scalp. In scalp samples, resident alphabeta T cells of normal skin are also sequenced. Mouse data revealed clearer TCR sharing than patient data did, a gap possibly tied to HLA.

As the sequencing template, cDNA was produced by extracting RNA and reverse transcribing it. The repertoire was sequenced with immunoSEQ multiplex PCR; TCRdb's copy has only in-frame clones and lacks some. The sample has approximately 57,000 clones, 95% to 97% seen once; the top ten hold 25% to 30%. CDR1 is SGHDT and CDR2 is YYEEEE in the germline V gene. This CDR3 comprises 19 residues. V was pared by 6 bases and J by 0 bases, with 14 bases of the junction left unmatched. The investigators collected lesional scalp punch biopsies and peripheral blood from alopecia areata patients. Comments on this clone: The antigen remains unidentified.

This specimen consisted of CD8+ T cells sorted from blood, obtained at week 0. V is TRBV5-6 and J is TRBJ2-7; 14 bases are shared with TRBD2. The sequence was obtained from a human donor with alopecia areata. CDR3 protein: CASTRIGGTSGGSSYEQYF. CDR3 nucleotide sequence: TGTGCCAGCACCCGGATCGGGGGGACTAGCGGGGGTAGCTCCTACGAGCAGTACTTC.